This TCR beta chain was recorded in a study of T-cell reconstitution after alpha-beta-depleted transplantation in children. This clonotype came up many times. CDR3 length equals 15 residues. The germline V and J ends were trimmed by 6 bases and 0 bases, with 15 bases remaining between them. Per the germline V gene, CDR1 is SQVTM and CDR2 is ANQGSEA. A TCRbeta library incorporating unique molecular identifiers was prepared. Via MiXCR, TCRdb re-called the PCR reads, giving one row per CDR3 protein. The sample contains 200,000 to 300,000 distinct CDR3 sequences, around 12% of which appear only once. The sequence derives from a human donor who donated a stem cell graft to a child with acute lymphoblastic leukemia. Here the sequenced sample was PBMCs from the stem cell graft donor, taken from the stem cell graft. This chain uses TRBV29-1 with TRBJ1-3; D might be TRBD1 (5 bases). CDR3: CSVAGPGLSGNTIYF. The CDR3 DNA follows: TGCAGCGTGGCGGGGCCGGGTCTCTCTGGAAACACCATATATTTT.